This T cell receptor (beta chain) was found in a study of T cell changes during pregnancy in multiple sclerosis. V was clipped by 7 bases and J by 4 bases; unmatched bases: 14. This CDR3 comprises 16 residues. Per the germline V gene, CDR1 is SQVTM and CDR2 is ANQGSEA. The data were produced by immunoSEQ multiplex PCR, yet TCRdb's version contains in-frame clones alone and is incomplete. The sample has roughly 70,000 clones, about nine tenths seen once; the top ten hold approximately 2.4%. The sample was peripheral blood, taken in the first trimester of pregnancy. The chain is built from TRBV29-1 and TRBJ1-2; TRBD1 agrees at 11 bases. The TCR was taken from a female donor with multiple sclerosis, enrolled in a pregnancy study. The CDR3 loop reads CSAVQGQGALIYGYTF. CDR3 sequence (DNA): TGCAGCGCCGTCCAAGGACAGGGGGCGTTGATCTATGGCTACACCTTC. The whole variable domain, remainder taken from reference TRBV29-1 and TRBJ1-2, is SAVISQKPSRDICQRGTSLTIQCQVDSQVTMMFWYRQQPGQSLTLIATANQGSEATYESGFVIDKFPISRPNLTFSTLTVSNMSPEDSSIYLCSAVQGQGALIYGYTFGSGTRLTVV.